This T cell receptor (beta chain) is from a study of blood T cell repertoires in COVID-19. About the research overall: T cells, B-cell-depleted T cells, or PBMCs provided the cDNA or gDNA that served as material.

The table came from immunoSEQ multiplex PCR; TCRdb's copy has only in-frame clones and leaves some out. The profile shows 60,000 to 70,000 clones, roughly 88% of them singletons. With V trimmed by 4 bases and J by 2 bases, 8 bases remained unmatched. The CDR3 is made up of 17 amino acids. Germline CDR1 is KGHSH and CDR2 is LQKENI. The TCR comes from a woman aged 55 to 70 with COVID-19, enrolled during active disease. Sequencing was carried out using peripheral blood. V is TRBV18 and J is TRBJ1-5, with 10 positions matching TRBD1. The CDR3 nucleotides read TGTGCCAGCTCACAAACCGGGACAGGGGTGGGCAATCAGCCCCAGCATTTT. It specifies CASSQTGTGVGNQPQHF.